The 17 T cell receptor beta chains listed next were all sequenced from one sample in a study of T cell responses to AZD1222 COVID-19 vaccine. Some clones are missing from TCRdb's copy, which holds only in-frame ones; the method was immunoSEQ multiplex PCR. The sample lists 150,000 to 250,000 clones, about nine tenths occurring once. The sequenced sample was peripheral blood, obtained 28 days after the second AZD1222 dose. Receptors were obtained from an adult who received the AZD1222 COVID-19 vaccine.

This chain uses TRBV7-2 with TRBJ2-1, with D unresolved. Germline V gene lookup returns CDR1 SGHTA and CDR2 FQGNSA. V was trimmed by 6 bases and J by 9 bases, leaving 12 bases between them. CDR3 size: 12 residues. In DNA form, the CDR3 reads TGTGCCAGCAGTTACAAGATAGTTGAGCAGTTCTTC. It codes for CASSYKIVEQFF.

V gene TRBV20-1 combines with J gene TRBJ2-1; D is possibly TRBD2 (6 bases). The CDR3 runs 11 residues. Between the trimmed V and J ends, which lost 6 bases and 9 bases, there was a span of 12 bases. Looked up from germline, CDR1 is DFQATT and CDR2 is SNEGSKA (reference sequence). CDR3 loop: CSARMGGEQFF. The CDR3 region has the DNA TGCAGTGCCAGGATGGGGGGTGAGCAGTTCTTC.

As DNA, the CDR3 is TGTGCCTGGACCGCTAAACTAGCGGGAAGGGACAATGAGCAGTTCTTC. It specifies CAWTAKLAGRDNEQFF. This chain connects TRBV30 to TRBJ2-1, with 10 bases aligning to TRBD2. The CDR3 spans 16 residues. The V gene end was trimmed by 4 bases and the J gene end by 5 bases; junction bases not matched to a gene: 11. The germline V gene encodes CDR1 GTSNPN and CDR2 SVGIG (reference sequence).

This chain connects TRBV6-5 to TRBJ2-7, with 7 nucleotides matching TRBD1. The CDR3 covers 15 residues. CDR1 and CDR2 from the germline V gene are MNHEY and SVGAGI. The trim removed 8 bases at V and 0 bases at J, leaving 10 bases unmatched. The CDR3 here is CASQTVGQSSYEQYF. The CDR3 nucleotides are TGTGCCAGCCAGACGGTGGGACAGAGCTCCTACGAGCAGTACTTC.

This clone was recorded only once. The gene calls are TRBV6-5 and TRBJ2-1, with TRBD2 matching over 13 bases. In germline, CDR1 is MNHEY, CDR2 SVGAGI. The CDR3 totals 16 residues. Trimming at V came to 2 bases and at J to 9 bases, leaving 7 bases not matched to a gene. The CDR3 sequence is CASSYGLAGVEVEQFF. The CDR3 DNA reads as TGTGCCAGCAGTTACGGACTAGCGGGAGTGGAGGTTGAGCAGTTCTTC.

The V and J genes are TRBV7-2 and TRBJ1-5; D gene unclear. V lost 5 bases to trimming and J lost 6 bases, with 14 bases between them. Germline V CDR1 and CDR2: SGHTA, FQGNSA. The CDR3 spans 14 residues. The CDR3 is CASSPTPSGQPQHF. CDR3 nucleotide sequence: TGTGCCAGCAGCCCGACCCCCTCGGGTCAGCCCCAGCATTTT.

The rearrangement joins TRBV5-1 to TRBJ2-1; D gene unclear. The V gene's germline CDR1 is SGHRS and CDR2 YFSETQ. V was cut by 7 bases and J by 6 bases, with 14 bases left in between. This CDR3 is 13 amino acids long. The CDR3, as DNA: TGCGCCAGCGGGTTCCCAGGCGGCAATGAGCAGTTCTTC. It encodes CASGFPGGNEQFF.

The chain has TRBV7-9 and TRBJ1-3; D is unresolved. Trimming stripped 4 bases from V and 0 bases from J, with 10 bases between. Per the germline V gene, CDR1 is SEHNR and CDR2 is FQNEAQ (reference sequence). CDR3 length: 15 amino acids. The CDR3 spells CASSSPAASGNTIYF. In nucleotides, the CDR3 is TGTGCCAGCAGCTCCCCGGCGGCCTCTGGAAACACCATATATTTT.

The genes are TRBV6-1 and TRBJ2-2, with TRBD1 matching over 10 bases. With V trimmed by 6 bases and J by 3 bases, 10 bases remained unmatched. The germline CDR1 and CDR2 sequences are MNHNS and SASEGT. This CDR3 has 17 residues. The CDR3 reads CASSEQKGQGHTGELFF. Written as DNA, the CDR3 is TGTGCCAGCAGCGAACAAAAGGGACAGGGGCACACCGGGGAGCTGTTTTTT.

J is TRBJ1-2 and V is TRBV19, with a weak D call TRBD1 (5 bases). CDR1 LNHDA and CDR2 SQIVND come from the germline V gene (reference sequence). Trimming cost V 6 bases and J 3 bases, with 20 bases left between them. CDR3 length: 16 amino acids. CDR3 DNA sequence: TGTGCCAGTAGCCCTCACGGGGAGGGGATCGACTATGGCTACACCTTC. Residues: CASSPHGEGIDYGYTF. Using reference TRBV19 and TRBJ1-2 for the parts outside the CDR3, the full variable domain is DGGITQSPKYLFRKEGQNVTLSCEQNLNHDAMYWYRQDPGQGLRLIYYSQIVNDFQKGDIAEGYSVSREKKESFPLTVTSAQKNPTAFYLCASSPHGEGIDYGYTFGSGTRLTVV.

The J gene is TRBJ2-1, the V gene TRBV6-5; 9 bases match TRBD2. The CDR3 extends over 14 amino acids. Trimming took 8 bases from V and 4 from J; bases not matched to a gene: 6. CDR1 is MNHEY, CDR2 SVGAGI, per germline. CDR3 residues: CASYGLANYNEQFF. CDR3 coding DNA: TGTGCCAGCTATGGACTAGCGAATTACAATGAGCAGTTCTTC.

The chain joins TRBV10-1 to TRBJ2-1, with 10 bases lining up with TRBD2. The CDR3 is 15 residues long. Germline values: CDR1 WNHNN, CDR2 SYGVQD (reference sequence). J was trimmed by 6 bases and V by 0 bases; bases with no gene match: 2. CDR3 residues: CASSESLAGVNEQFF. In nucleotides, the CDR3 is TGCGCCAGCAGTGAGTCTCTAGCGGGAGTCAATGAGCAGTTCTTC.

This chain connects TRBV4-2 to TRBJ2-1; TRBD2 matches 10 bases. The ends lost 1 base at V and 7 bases at J; junction bases unmatched: 13. The length of the CDR3 is 18 residues. The V gene's germline CDR1 is LGHNA and CDR2 YNFKEQ. Here the CDR3 reads CASSQGLPPSGRRNEQFF. For the CDR3, the DNA is TGTGCCAGCAGCCAAGGATTACCGCCTAGCGGGAGAAGGAATGAGCAGTTCTTC.

This clone was detected a few times. This sequence joins TRBV5-1 and TRBJ1-4; D call uncertain. The CDR3 covers 13 residues. V was shortened by 4 bases and J by 10 bases, with 14 bases between the two germline ends. Germline V CDR1 and CDR2: SGHRS, YFSETQ. CDR3 amino acids: CASSGVTEAKLFF. The CDR3 DNA reads TGCGCCAGCAGCGGGGTTACAGAGGCAAAACTGTTTTTT.

The genes are TRBV19 and TRBJ2-1, with 10 bases lining up with TRBD2. The CDR3 sequence is 17 residues long. V trimming: 3 bases; J trimming: 8 bases; junction bases outside the gene matches: 13. Germline loops: CDR1 LNHDA, CDR2 SQIVND (reference sequence). The CDR3 protein is CASSIPGTSGIRHEQFF. CDR3 DNA sequence: TGTGCCAGTAGTATTCCGGGTACTAGCGGGATTAGGCATGAGCAGTTCTTC.

The chain carries TRBV7-3 and TRBJ2-7; possibly TRBD2 for D (5 bases). This CDR3 has 14 amino acids. From germline, CDR1 is SGHTA and CDR2 FQGTGA. The ends were cut back, 5 bases at V and 2 bases at J, with 13 bases in the middle. This CDR3 is CASSTDRGAYEQYF. The CDR3 DNA reads as TGTGCCAGCAGCACGGACCGGGGAGCCTACGAGCAGTACTTC.

The chain employs TRBV5-4 and TRBJ2-7; 10 nucleotides align to TRBD2. The CDR3 sequence is 16 residues long. Germline CDR1 and CDR2: SGHNT and YYREEE (reference sequence). Trimming at V came to 4 bases and at J to 5 bases, leaving 12 bases not matched to a gene. As DNA, the CDR3 is TGTGCCAGCAGCCGCCTGACTAGCGGGTCTATCCACGAGCAGTACTTC. It specifies CASSRLTSGSIHEQYF.